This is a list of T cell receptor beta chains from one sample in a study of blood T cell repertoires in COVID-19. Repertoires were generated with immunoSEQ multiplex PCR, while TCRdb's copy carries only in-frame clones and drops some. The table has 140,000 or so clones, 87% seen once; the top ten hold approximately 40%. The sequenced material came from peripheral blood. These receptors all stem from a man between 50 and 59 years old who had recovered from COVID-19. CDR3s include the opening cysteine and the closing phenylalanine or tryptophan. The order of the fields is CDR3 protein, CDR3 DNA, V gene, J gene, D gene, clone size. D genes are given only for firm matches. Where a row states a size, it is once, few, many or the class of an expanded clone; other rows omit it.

CDR3: CASSYRGQQPQHF
DNA: TGTGCCAGCAGCTACAGGGGGCAACAGCCCCAGCATTTT
V: TRBV12-3/TRBV12-4
J: TRBJ1-5
D: TRBD1
size: NA

CDR3: CASLAGTYSNQPQHF
DNA: TGTGCCAGCCTCGCAGGAACTTATAGCAATCAGCCCCAGCATTTT
V: TRBV2
J: TRBJ1-5
D: NA
size: NA

CDR3: CASSLAGGYTF
DNA: TGTGCCAGCAGCTTGGCGGGTGGCTACACCTTC
V: TRBV5-6
J: TRBJ1-2
D: NA
size: NA

CDR3: CASSQSSETYNEQFF
DNA: TGCGCCAGCAGCCAGTCTAGCGAGACTTACAATGAGCAGTTCTTC
V: TRBV4-1
J: TRBJ2-1
D: NA
size: NA

CDR3: CASSSNQGGDTQYF
DNA: TGTGCCAGCAGTTCCAATCAGGGTGGCGATACGCAGTATTTT
V: TRBV27
J: TRBJ2-3
D: NA
size: NA

CDR3: CASSLEKGAVEGGYTF
DNA: TGTGCCAGCAGCTTAGAGAAGGGGGCAGTAGAAGGTGGCTACACCTTC
V: TRBV7-9
J: TRBJ1-2
D: TRBD1
size: once

CDR3: CATLRTSGDTGELFF
DNA: TGTGCCACCCTCAGGACTAGCGGGGACACCGGGGAGCTGTTTTTT
V: TRBV10-3
J: TRBJ2-2
D: TRBD2
size: NA

CDR3: CASSDTGTNSLETQYF
DNA: TGTGCCAGCAGCGACACCGGGACTAATAGTTTGGAGACCCAGTACTTC
V: TRBV5-4
J: TRBJ2-5
D: TRBD2
size: NA

CDR3: CASGTGGAGNEQFF
DNA: TGTGCCAGCGGTACCGGGGGGGCAGGGAATGAGCAGTTCTTC
V: TRBV11-3
J: TRBJ2-1
D: TRBD2
size: NA

CDR3: CASTRTGSTDTQYF
DNA: TGTGCCAGCACCCGGACAGGGAGCACAGATACGCAGTATTTT
V: TRBV6-5
J: TRBJ2-3
D: TRBD1
size: NA

CDR3: CASSRDSGSYEQYF
DNA: TGTGCCAGCAGCCGGGACTCAGGATCCTACGAGCAGTACTTC
V: TRBV7-2
J: TRBJ2-7
D: NA
size: NA

CDR3: CAITPGQKNTEAFF
DNA: TGTGCCATCACCCCGGGACAGAAGAACACTGAAGCTTTCTTT
V: TRBV10-3
J: TRBJ1-1
D: TRBD1
size: NA

CDR3: CASSPPGIGSYEQYF
DNA: TGTGCCAGCAGCCCTCCGGGGATTGGCTCCTACGAGCAGTACTTC
V: TRBV7-2
J: TRBJ2-7
D: NA
size: once

CDR3: CASSYRQGKPYEQYF
DNA: TGTGCCAGCAGTTACCGGCAGGGGAAGCCCTACGAGCAGTACTTC
V: TRBV6-5
J: TRBJ2-7
D: NA
size: NA

CDR3: CATSTNPQGIYEQYF
DNA: TGTGCCACCAGCACCAACCCACAGGGAATCTACGAGCAGTACTTC
V: TRBV15
J: TRBJ2-7
D: NA
size: NA

CDR3: CASSQEFLAGDTDTQYF
DNA: TGCGCCAGCAGCCAAGAATTTCTAGCGGGGGACACAGATACGCAGTATTTT
V: TRBV4-3
J: TRBJ2-3
D: TRBD2
size: once

CDR3: CASSPCRGYNEKLFF
DNA: TGCGCCAGCAGTCCCTGCAGGGGCTACAATGAAAAACTGTTTTTT
V: TRBV23-1
J: TRBJ1-4
D: NA
size: NA

CDR3: CASSRLGGGGFADSGANVLTF
DNA: TGTGCCAGCAGCCGCCTCGGGGGGGGCGGATTTGCAGACTCTGGGGCCAACGTCCTGACTTTC
V: TRBV4-2
J: TRBJ2-6
D: TRBD2
size: NA

CDR3: CASSLRLAGSSYNEQFF
DNA: TGTGCCAGCAGCTTACGACTAGCGGGGAGCTCCTACAATGAGCAGTTCTTC
V: TRBV7-2
J: TRBJ2-1
D: TRBD2
size: NA

CDR3: CAISGTPINEQFF
DNA: TGTGCCATCAGTGGGACTCCTATAAATGAGCAGTTCTTC
V: TRBV10-3
J: TRBJ2-1
D: NA
size: NA

CDR3: CASSYYPQGGSEQYF
DNA: TGTGCCAGCAGTTACTATCCGCAGGGGGGCTCCGAGCAGTACTTC
V: TRBV6-5
J: TRBJ2-7
D: NA
size: NA

CDR3: CASSQEGTEFYNSPLHF
DNA: TGCGCCAGCAGCCAAGAGGGTACAGAATTCTATAATTCACCCCTCCACTTT
V: TRBV4-3
J: TRBJ1-6
D: NA
size: NA

CDR3: CASSWHYSQGGLGYGYTF
DNA: TGTGCCAGCAGCTGGCATTATAGTCAGGGAGGCTTGGGCTATGGCTACACCTTC
V: TRBV5-5
J: TRBJ1-2
D: NA
size: NA